These 21 T cell receptor beta chains came from one sample sequenced in a study of cytomegalovirus exposure and HLA in healthy donors. Amplification used 60 Vbeta primers and 13 Jbeta primers. Some clones are missing from TCRdb's copy, which holds only in-frame ones; the method was immunoSEQ multiplex PCR. This sample's table reports more than 110,000 clones. Sequenced material: PBMCs. The receptors derive from a middle-aged man in good health and CMV-seronegative.

This sequence joins TRBV4-2 and TRBJ1-2; 8 nucleotides line up with TRBD1. This CDR3 comprises 18 residues. Germline trimming cut 0 bases from V and 4 bases from J; bases unmatched to any gene: 13. Germline V gene lookup returns CDR1 LGHNA and CDR2 YNFKEQ. DNA for the CDR3: TGTGCCAGCAGCCAAGATAGCGGCCAGGGGGCGACTGGCTATGGCTACACCTTC. Translating gives CASSQDSGQGATGYGYTF.

The V gene is TRBV7-2, the J gene TRBJ2-7; TRBD1 matches 7 bases. The CDR3 runs 15 residues. With V trimmed by 3 bases and J by 4 bases, 9 bases remained unmatched. The germline gives CDR1 SGHTA, CDR2 FQGNSA. The CDR3, as DNA: TGTGCCAGCAGCTTGGTGGCAGGGGGTTCATACGAGCAGTACTTC. It codes for CASSLVAGGSYEQYF.

This chain joins TRBV10-2 and TRBJ2-3, with 8 bases fitting TRBD2. Trimming at V came to 6 bases and at J to 2 bases, leaving 7 bases not matched to a gene. CDR1 and CDR2 from the germline V gene are WSHSY and SAAADI. This CDR3 has 15 amino acids. CDR3 nucleotide sequence: TGCGCCAGCAGGGGGTTCGGGGGGGCCACAGATACGCAGTATTTT. Translation gives CASRGFGGATDTQYF.

The chain is built from TRBV14 and TRBJ2-1, with D tentatively TRBD2 (6 bases). The germline CDR1 and CDR2 sequences are SGHDN and FVKESK. V lost 2 bases and J lost 7, with 9 bases in between. The length of the CDR3 is 13 residues. The CDR3 sequence: CASSQRSGNEQFF. In DNA form, the CDR3 reads TGTGCCAGCAGCCAACGGAGCGGGAATGAGCAGTTCTTC. Full variable domain (rest looked up from reference TRBV14 and TRBJ2-1): EAGVTQFPSHSVIEKGQTVTLRCDPISGHDNLYWYRRVMGKEIKFLLHFVKESKQDESGMPNNRFLAERTGGTYSTLKVQPAELEDSGVYFCASSQRSGNEQFFGPGTRLTVL.

The rearrangement joins TRBV7-2 to TRBJ1-3, with D unclear. Between the trimmed V and J ends, which lost 2 bases and 3 bases, there was a span of 14 bases. The CDR3 covers 16 residues. The germline CDR1 and CDR2 sequences are SGHTA and FQGNSA. The CDR3 here is CASSLIVQLGGNTIYF. The CDR3 DNA sequence: TGTGCCAGCAGCTTAATTGTGCAACTTGGTGGAAACACCATATATTTT.

The V call is TRBV5-6, the J call TRBJ1-5; no firm D call. The CDR3 extends over 13 amino acids. V shed 7 bases and J shed 2 bases, with 10 bases lying between them. Germline-derived CDR1 and CDR2 are SGHDT and YYEEEE. CDR3 DNA sequence: TGTGCCAGCGGCAGGAGGGGCAATCAGCCCCAGCATTTT. This codes for CASGRRGNQPQHF. Full variable domain (rest looked up from reference TRBV5-6 and TRBJ1-5): DAGVTQSPTHLIKTRGQQVTLRCSPKSGHDTVSWYQQALGQGPQFIFQYYEEEERQRGNFPDRFSGHQFPNYSSELNVNALLLGDSALYLCASGRRGNQPQHFGDGTRLSIL.

The chain combines TRBV7-9 with TRBJ2-1; 11 bases agree with TRBD2. The CDR3 covers 18 residues. Germline V gene data show CDR1 as SEHNR and CDR2 as FQNEAQ (reference sequence). V trimming: 3 bases; J trimming: 4 bases; junction bases outside the gene matches: 11. The CDR3 sequence: CASSFPPRLAGLYNEQFF. The DNA of the CDR3 is TGTGCCAGCAGCTTCCCACCCCGACTAGCGGGACTATACAATGAGCAGTTCTTC.

The V and J genes are TRBV15 and TRBJ2-7; the D gene is possibly TRBD1 (5 bases). Trimming removed 0 bases at V and 7 bases at J, with 10 bases between. Germline CDR1 and CDR2: LNHNV and YYDKDF (reference sequence). There are 13 residues in the CDR3. For the CDR3, the DNA is TGTGCCACCAGCAGAGATCAATCAGGGGAGCAGTACTTC. Translated: CATSRDQSGEQYF. Complete variable domain (other parts from reference TRBV15 and TRBJ2-7): DAMVIQNPRYQVTQFGKPVTLSCSQTLNHNVMYWYQQKSSQAPKLLFHYYDKDFNNEADTPDNFQSRRPNTSFCFLDIRSPGLGDTAMYLCATSRDQSGEQYFGPGTRLTVT.

The chain employs TRBV18 and TRBJ1-6, with a tentative D call TRBD1 (6 bases). The germline CDR1 and CDR2 sequences are KGHSH and LQKENI. Trimming took off 3 bases at V and 8 bases at J, with 14 bases between the two ends. The CDR3 extends over 15 amino acids. Here the CDR3 DNA reads TGTGCCAGCTCACCCCGCAGGGGTCCAGATTCACCCCTCCACTTT. Translating it yields CASSPRRGPDSPLHF.

This chain uses TRBV5-1 with TRBJ1-2; 8 bases match TRBD1. The germline gives CDR1 SGHRS, CDR2 YFSETQ. V was pared by 4 bases and J by 3 bases, with 5 bases of the junction left unmatched. The CDR3 contains 14 residues. The CDR3 loop is CASSATGDDYGYTF. DNA for the CDR3: TGCGCCAGCAGCGCGACAGGGGACGACTATGGCTACACCTTC.

The genes are TRBV9 and TRBJ2-7; TRBD1 is a possible D gene (5 bases). V lost 3 bases and J lost 0, with 13 bases in between. Germline loops: CDR1 SGDLS, CDR2 YYNGEE. The CDR3 runs 15 residues. The CDR3 coding sequence is TGTGCCAGCAGCGCGGCCGGACAACCCTCCTACGAGCAGTACTTC. Protein sequence: CASSAAGQPSYEQYF.

The gene calls are TRBV7-7 and TRBJ2-5; 7 positions match TRBD2. V gave up 5 bases and J gave up 1 base; unmatched junction bases: 10. The CDR3 extends over 16 amino acids. Germline-derived CDR1 and CDR2 are SSHAT and FNYEAQ (reference sequence). The CDR3 DNA is TGTGCCAGCAGCCGACTAGCAGGATCCGGCCAAGAGACCCAGTACTTC. It codes for CASSRLAGSGQETQYF.

The CDR3 sequence is CASSTGRGGDEQFF. Here the CDR3 DNA reads TGTGCCAGTAGTACAGGGCGTGGGGGCGATGAGCAGTTCTTC. The rearrangement uses TRBV19 and TRBJ2-1, with D tentatively TRBD1 (6 bases). The V gene lost 4 bases and the J gene lost 8 bases, with 15 bases spanning the gap. Germline loops: CDR1 LNHDA, CDR2 SQIVND (reference sequence). The CDR3 is 14 residues long.

The V gene is TRBV4-3, the J gene TRBJ2-4; a weak D match, TRBD1 (6 bases). This CDR3 spans 13 amino acids. Germline assignment: CDR1 LGHNA and CDR2 YSLEER. Deletions cut 1 base from V and 9 bases from J, with 10 bases between. DNA of the CDR3: TGCGCCAGCAGCCAAGTGGTAGGGGGCATTCAGTACTTC. Translated, it gives CASSQVVGGIQYF.

This sequence joins TRBV4-2 and TRBJ2-5; 8 bases align to TRBD1. With 2 bases clipped from V and 5 bases from J, the junction kept 13 bases outside the gene matches. CDR3 length: 17 residues. Per germline, CDR1 LGHNA and CDR2 YNFKEQ. CDR3 in amino acids: CASSQRSVAGGWETQYF. Written as DNA, the CDR3 is TGTGCCAGCAGCCAAAGATCCGTGGCAGGGGGCTGGGAGACCCAGTACTTC.

The chain uses TRBV18 and TRBJ2-7; maybe TRBD1 (6 bases). Germline V CDR1 and CDR2: KGHSH, LQKENI. Trimming stripped 2 bases from V and 3 bases from J, with 8 bases between. This CDR3 region has 13 residues. The CDR3 spells CASSPGTFYEQYF. DNA for the CDR3: TGTGCCAGCTCACCAGGGACATTCTACGAGCAGTACTTC.

V usage is TRBV7-2 and J usage is TRBJ2-1; no clear D gene. The germline V gene encodes CDR1 SGHTA and CDR2 FQGNSA. Trimming removed 4 bases from V and 3 bases from J, with 13 bases in between. The CDR3 has 15 amino acids. CDR3 in DNA: TGTGCCAGCAGCTCCTCAGGTCCCCGCTACAATGAGCAGTTCTTC. Protein product: CASSSSGPRYNEQFF.

The chain is built from TRBV14 and TRBJ1-2, with D tentatively TRBD1 (5 bases). Trimming left V 0 bases short and J 7 bases short, with 12 bases between. The CDR3 extends over 14 amino acids. The germline V gene encodes CDR1 SGHDN and CDR2 FVKESK. For the CDR3, the DNA is TGTGCCAGCAGCCAAGATCAGGGAGGATCTGGCTACACCTTC. As protein: CASSQDQGGSGYTF.

The chain has TRBV6-6 and TRBJ2-7, with 10 bases that match TRBD1. The CDR3 runs 14 residues. J lost 6 bases, V lost 6 bases, and 8 bases had no gene match. Germline V CDR1 and CDR2: MNHNY, SVGAGI (reference sequence). Written as DNA, the CDR3 is TGTGCCAGCAGGGGACAGGGGCCCCCGGGCGAGCAGTACTTC. It yields the protein CASRGQGPPGEQYF.

This chain links TRBV9 with TRBJ2-5; D is uncertain. Trimming pared 0 bases from V and 5 bases from J, leaving 5 bases between. Germline V CDR1 and CDR2: SGDLS, YYNGEE. This CDR3 has 12 amino acids. The CDR3 DNA sequence: TGTGCCAGCAGCGTAGACGGGGAGACCCAGTACTTC. This translates into CASSVDGETQYF. Complete variable domain (other parts from reference TRBV9 and TRBJ2-5): DSGVTQTPKHLITATGQRVTLRCSPRSGDLSVYWYQQSLDQGLQFLIQYYNGEERAKGNILERFSAQQFPDLHSELNLSSLELGDSALYFCASSVDGETQYFGPGTRLLVL.

The chain combines TRBV6-4 with TRBJ2-3; 9 nucleotides line up with TRBD1. Germline trimming cut 8 bases from V and 2 bases from J; bases unmatched to any gene: 8. The CDR3 is 15 amino acids. The germline CDR1 and CDR2 sequences are MRHNA and SNTAGT. CDR3 in amino acids: CASRDRDRATDTQYF. As DNA, the CDR3 is TGTGCCAGCCGGGATAGGGACAGGGCCACAGATACGCAGTATTTT.